A selection of T cell receptor beta chains follows, all from one sample in a study of CD8 T cells in ankylosing spondylitis. MiXCR was run by TCRdb on the 5' RACE reads, yielding one entry per CDR3 protein. The sample shows 300,000 to 350,000 distinct CDR3 sequences, roughly 12% of them seen only once. Sequencing input: blood, either unsorted or a sorted T cell fraction (not recorded which). Receptors were obtained from a female donor with ankylosing spondylitis or in good health (not recorded which). The CDR3 runs from the conserved cysteine through the conserved F or W.

v_gene | len | CDR3aa
TRBV30 | 11 | CAWSGGSEAFF
TRBV20-1 | 15 | CSAREYRDRDEKLFF
TRBV7-2 | 15 | CASSFSSGRSYEQYF
TRBV12-3/TRBV12-4 | 16 | CASSSSQGGTNEKLFF
TRBV3-1 | 16 | CASSQHAGGSNQPQHF
TRBV7-2 | 15 | CASSSGLYNSYEQYF
TRBV30 | 14 | CAWSGLIRGNEQFF
TRBV20-1 | 16 | CCARAINGTPPGELFF
TRBV11-2 | 15 | CASSFPGTRNTEAFF
TRBV5-1 | 16 | CASSPYGTSATYEQYF
TRBV3-1 | 18 | CASSQSMGGHASNYGYTF
TRBV20-1 | 10 | CSAKEGEQFF
TRBV19 | 14 | CASSNAGRLETQYF
TRBV20-1 | 14 | CSARNRVAKNIQYF
TRBV7-9 | 15 | CASSRRGDSGNEQFF
TRBV20-1 | 14 | CSGAGTRVFGTQYF
TRBV5-1 | 13 | CASGQGPTDTQYF
TRBV29-1 | 13 | CSVPNPGYNEQFF
TRBV20-1 | 14 | CSATRLAGEYEQYF
TRBV7-2 | 16 | CASSLDNRANNSPLHF
TRBV5-1 | 15 | CASKTSGSLRNEQFF
TRBV7-9 | 12 | CAGRTGNTEAFF
TRBV4-3 | 19 | CASSQDLVPGTSGRFEQFF
TRBV5-1 | 15 | CASSLRDRGRSEQYF
TRBV19 | 16 | CASSIAGGRTYNEQFF
TRBV29-1 | 15 | CSVGLPNPTGNTIYF
TRBV10-3 | 15 | CAISESGGRAQEQYF
TRBV5-5 | 16 | CASSLRSTGGLYEQYF
TRBV20-1 | 14 | CSARTSASTDTQYF
TRBV5-4 | 14 | CASSTRTGTTEAFF
TRBV5-6 | 14 | CASSPRDREYEQYF
TRBV28 | 14 | CASSLTPRQEGYTF
TRBV5-1 | 15 | CASSLKGGGNQPQHF
TRBV25-1 | 14 | CASSQGQVTYGYTF
TRBV11-2 | 14 | CASSLRGGSYEQYF
TRBV10-3 | 18 | CAISESLLAGASTDTQYF
TRBV28 | 11 | CASSPNYGYTF
TRBV18 | 18 | CASSLLTPGRGSPYEQYF
TRBV20-1 | 16 | CSARDWALGARETQYF
TRBV6-5 | 13 | CASSFGRRETQYF